This TCR beta chain was profiled in a study of radiation and T cells in renal cell carcinoma. General study findings and limits: Top tumor clonotypes rose in blood 2 weeks post-radiation, then contracted.

Regarding this clone: Its cognate antigen is unknown.

TCRdb keeps only in-frame clones here, not all; method: immunoSEQ multiplex PCR. The table records about 20,000 clones, approximately 62% of them present only once. Treatment meaning: 15 Gy SBRT to primary tumor, nephrectomy 4 weeks later. V lost 6 bases and J lost 4, with 18 bases in between. The CDR3 loop spans 15 amino acids. The germline V gene has CDR1 SGHTS and CDR2 YDEGEE. This TCR was sampled from a woman in her sixties or seventies with renal cell carcinoma. The chain has TRBV5-8 and TRBJ2-3, with D possibly being TRBD1 or TRBD2 (5 bases each). This specimen consisted of tumor tissue, obtained from a patient whose treatment included radiotherapy and nephrectomy. CDR3 nucleotides: TGTGCCAGCAACCTACGAGGGGAATTCGCAGATACGCAGTATTTT. Its translation: CASNLRGEFADTQYF.